The sequence of this T cell receptor (beta chain) was determined in a study of control samples from healthy donors and cancer patients. Using immunoSEQ multiplex PCR, the repertoire was profiled, and TCRdb retains in-frame clones only, with some absent. The table includes 140,000 to 150,000 clones, roughly 93% detected once. Germline-derived CDR1 and CDR2 are SGHAT and FQNNGV. V lost 5 bases and J lost 7, with 17 bases in between. The CDR3 spans 14 residues. V and J are TRBV11-2 and TRBJ1-1; D is possibly TRBD1 (5 bases). The sample was blood. The sequence was collected from a man younger than 35 in good health. CDR3 bases: TGTGCCAGCAGCCCGATAATACAGGATAATGAAGCTTTCTTT. Translation gives CASSPIIQDNEAFF.